Below, 24 T cell receptor beta chains from the same sample are listed, as sequenced in a study of blood T cell repertoires in COVID-19. Assay used: immunoSEQ multiplex PCR; TCRdb lists only in-frame clones, some missing. There are 150,000 to 250,000 clones in the sample; around 79% occur only once, and 5.5% to 7% lies in the top ten. Material for sequencing was peripheral blood. These receptors were obtained from a woman aged 40 to 50 with COVID-19, enrolled during active disease.

The chain couples TRBV7-2 to TRBJ1-1, with 8 positions matching TRBD1. The CDR3 sequence is 15 residues long. Trimming took 4 bases from V and 8 from J; bases not matched to a gene: 12. The germline gives CDR1 SGHTA, CDR2 FQGNSA. The CDR3 is CASSSHYRGEREAFF. In DNA form, the CDR3 reads TGTGCCAGCAGCTCCCACTACAGGGGGGAGAGGGAAGCTTTCTTT.

The chain employs TRBV10-2 and TRBJ1-5; TRBD1 is a possible D gene (5 bases). Germline CDR1 WSHSY, CDR2 SAAADI. Trimming removed 2 bases from V and 0 bases from J, with 11 bases in between. This CDR3 spans 16 amino acids. The CDR3 bases are TGCGCCAGCAGTGAGGGTCGGGGGATTAGCAATCAGCCCCAGCATTTT. Protein: CASSEGRGISNQPQHF.

V gene TRBV7-2 combines with J gene TRBJ1-5; 7 bases line up with TRBD1. Trimming at V came to 3 bases and at J to 7 bases, leaving 3 bases not matched to a gene. This CDR3 contains 13 residues. Germline V lookup: CDR1 SGHTA, CDR2 FQGNSA. CDR3 residues: CASSFDREQPQHF. The CDR3 DNA follows: TGTGCCAGCAGCTTTGACAGGGAGCAGCCCCAGCATTTT.

The J gene is TRBJ2-3, the V gene TRBV30; D might be TRBD2 (5 bases). V shed 3 bases and J shed 6 bases, with 13 bases lying between them. Per germline, CDR1 GTSNPN and CDR2 SVGIG (reference sequence). The CDR3 contains 13 residues. CDR3 amino acids: CAWRTYPGDTQYF. Written as DNA, the CDR3 is TGTGCCTGGAGGACCTATCCGGGGGATACGCAGTATTTT.

V and J are TRBV12-3 or TRBV12-4 and TRBJ1-2, with 8 bases fitting TRBD1. CDR3 length: 12 amino acids. V lost 8 bases, J lost 5 bases, and 4 bases stayed unmatched. Written as DNA, the CDR3 is TGTGCCAGCGGCTGGACAGGGTATGGCTACACCTTC. Protein product: CASGWTGYGYTF.

The table lists this clone with a few counts. V and J are TRBV30 and TRBJ1-2; TRBD1 matches at 8 bases. Germline loops: CDR1 GTSNPN, CDR2 SVGIG (reference sequence). The CDR3 has 14 residues. After removal of 4 bases from V and 8 bases from J, the junction contained 12 bases not matched to a gene. The CDR3 sequence: CAWIQPGGLWGYTF. In DNA, the CDR3 is TGTGCCTGGATTCAACCAGGGGGCCTCTGGGGCTACACCTTC.

This sequence joins TRBV6-5 and TRBJ1-5, with D tentatively TRBD1 (5 bases). The V gene's germline CDR1 is MNHEY and CDR2 SVGAGI. V lost 0 bases and J 5 bases, leaving 11 bases between the germline ends. This CDR3 is 15 amino acids long. The CDR3 region is CASSYSRQGHQPQHF. The CDR3 bases are TGTGCCAGCAGTTACTCGAGGCAGGGCCATCAGCCCCAGCATTTT.

V is TRBV27 and J is TRBJ1-6, with 7 bases identical to TRBD1. The CDR3 loop spans 15 amino acids. The germline V gene has CDR1 MNHEY and CDR2 SMNVEV (reference sequence). After removal of 1 base from V and 5 bases from J, the junction contained 2 bases not matched to a gene. The CDR3 DNA sequence: TGTGCCAGCAGTTTATACAGGGGCGATAATTCACCCCTCCACTTT. Translated: CASSLYRGDNSPLHF.

The chain uses TRBV5-1 and TRBJ2-3, with a weak D call TRBD2 (6 bases). Trimming took 1 base from V and 0 from J, leaving 9 bases between them. CDR3 size: 15 residues. Per germline, CDR1 SGHRS and CDR2 YFSETQ. CDR3 sequence reads: CASSLTSRSTDTQYF. CDR3 DNA sequence: TGCGCCAGCAGCTTGACTAGCCGGAGCACAGATACGCAGTATTTT.

The chain links TRBV4-1 to TRBJ2-1; 9 nucleotides agree with TRBD2. The V and J ends lost 0 bases and 8 bases, in that order; junction bases with no gene match: 8. This CDR3 has 16 residues. Per germline, CDR1 MGHRA and CDR2 YSYEKL. The CDR3 DNA reads TGCGCCAGCAGCCAAGAAGGGGCGGGGGGGCAAGATGAGCAGTTCTTC. Protein product: CASSQEGAGGQDEQFF.

J is TRBJ1-3 and V is TRBV4-1, with D tentatively TRBD1 (6 bases). The V end was cut by 4 bases, the J end by 0 bases, with 13 bases between. From germline, CDR1 is MGHRA and CDR2 YSYEKL. This CDR3 has 16 amino acids. The CDR3 region is CASSRGGGRSGNTIYF. As DNA, the CDR3 is TGCGCCAGCAGCCGGGGGGGCGGGCGCTCTGGAAACACCATATATTTT.

This clone was observed a single time. The V call is TRBV3-1 (or the pseudogene TRBV3-2), the J call TRBJ2-7, with 8 positions matching TRBD1. The CDR3 is 16 amino acids. V lost 4 bases to trimming and J lost 4 bases; unmatched junction nucleotides: 12. The V gene's germline CDR1 is LGHDT and CDR2 YNNKEL (reference sequence). In DNA form, the CDR3 reads TGTGCCAGCAGCCCCCACTCCCCAGGGGGCCTTTACGAGCAGTACTTC. Its protein is CASSPHSPGGLYEQYF.

The rearrangement joins TRBV19 to TRBJ2-3, with TRBD2 as a possible D gene (6 bases). CDR1 is LNHDA, CDR2 SQIVND, per germline (reference sequence). V lost 6 bases and J lost 2, with 15 bases in between. This CDR3 spans 15 amino acids. The CDR3, as DNA: TGTGCCAGTAGAGACTCGGGACTCCACACAGATACGCAGTATTTT. This gives the protein CASRDSGLHTDTQYF.

This clone has just a few counts. CDR3 sequence reads: CASSDEGYQPQHF. Written as DNA, the CDR3 is TGTGCCAGCAGTGACGAGGGATACCAGCCCCAGCATTTT. The V gene is TRBV2, the J gene TRBJ1-5, with unresolved D. This CDR3 spans 13 amino acids. Germline V gene sequence: CDR1 SNHLY, CDR2 FYNNEI. V was shortened by 3 bases and J by 7 bases, with 10 bases between the two germline ends. Supplemented by reference TRBV2 and TRBJ1-5, the full variable domain reads EPEVTQTPSHQVTQMGQEVILRCVPISNHLYFYWYRQILGQKVEFLVSFYNNEISEKSEIFDDQFSVERPDGSNFTLKIRSTKLEDSAMYFCASSDEGYQPQHFGDGTRLSIL.

This sequence joins TRBV7-9 and TRBJ2-1; tentatively, D is TRBD2 (6 bases). V lost 2 bases, J lost 8 bases, and 10 bases lay in between. Germline-derived CDR1 and CDR2 are SEHNR and FQNEAQ (reference sequence). The CDR3 length is 13 residues. The CDR3 sequence is CASSLREDHEQFF. The CDR3 DNA reads TGTGCCAGCAGCTTAAGGGAGGACCATGAGCAGTTCTTC. Together with reference TRBV7-9 and TRBJ2-1, the CDR3 gives the full variable domain: DTGVSQNPRHKITKRGQNVTFRCDPISEHNRLYWYRQTLGQGPEFLTYFQNEAQLEKSRLLSDRFSAERPKGSFSTLEIQRTEQGDSAMYLCASSLREDHEQFFGPGTRLTVL.

V usage is TRBV7-3 and J usage is TRBJ2-1; D uncertain. Trimming left V 6 bases short and J 5 bases short, with 14 bases between. The length of the CDR3 is 14 residues. Germline V gene sequence: CDR1 SGHTA, CDR2 FQGTGA. This chain's CDR3 is CASSRSTNNNEQFF. The DNA for the CDR3 is TGTGCCAGCAGTCGGTCCACTAATAACAATGAGCAGTTCTTC.

This clone was detected once. The chain joins TRBV11-2 to TRBJ2-1; 12 nucleotides agree with TRBD2. Germline trimming cut 5 bases from V and 0 bases from J; bases unmatched to any gene: 11. The CDR3 runs to 19 residues. Germline CDR1 reads SGHAT; CDR2 reads FQNNGV. As DNA, the CDR3 is TGTGCCAGCAGCCCGAGGACTAGCGGGATGCTATACTCCTACAATGAGCAGTTCTTC. Its protein is CASSPRTSGMLYSYNEQFF.

The CDR3 sequence is CATKPGGSNEKLFF. Here the CDR3 DNA reads TGTGCCACCAAACCAGGGGGCTCTAATGAAAAACTGTTTTTT. The rearrangement joins TRBV28 to TRBJ1-4; 8 nucleotides line up with TRBD1. The germline V gene has CDR1 MDHEN and CDR2 SYDVKM. This CDR3 is built from 14 residues. J gave up 3 bases and V 10 bases, and 7 bases lay outside the gene matches.

This sequence joins TRBV5-1 and TRBJ1-1; possible D gene TRBD1, 5 bases. This CDR3 contains 18 residues. The V gene's germline CDR1 is SGHRS and CDR2 YFSETQ. Trimming pared 4 bases from V and 0 bases from J, leaving 22 bases between. The CDR3 nucleotides are TGCGCCAGCAGCCCCAAGCGGGTCGGCGGGGGAGTGAACACTGAAGCTTTCTTT. This encodes CASSPKRVGGGVNTEAFF.

This chain uses TRBV6-6 with TRBJ2-7, with 9 bases that match TRBD1. Germline CDR1 reads MNHNY; CDR2 reads SVGAGI (reference sequence). The ends lost 4 bases at V and 2 bases at J; junction bases unmatched: 9. The CDR3 is 16 amino acids. CDR3 DNA: TGTGCCAGCAGTTTCTCGGACAGGGGAAGGACCTACGAGCAGTACTTC. It encodes CASSFSDRGRTYEQYF.

This chain joins TRBV19 and TRBJ2-3; 7 bases are a match to TRBD2. Germline V gene data show CDR1 as LNHDA and CDR2 as SQIVND (reference sequence). Trimming at V came to 4 bases and at J to 1 base, leaving 2 bases not matched to a gene. This CDR3 comprises 14 residues. CDR3 nucleotide sequence: TGTGCCAGTAGTAGACTAGCTGGCACAGATACGCAGTATTTT. Translating it yields CASSRLAGTDTQYF. The full variable domain, in which reference TRBV19 and TRBJ2-3 provide the parts outside the CDR3, is DGGITQSPKYLFRKEGQNVTLSCEQNLNHDAMYWYRQDPGQGLRLIYYSQIVNDFQKGDIAEGYSVSREKKESFPLTVTSAQKNPTAFYLCASSRLAGTDTQYFGPGTRLTVL.

This chain uses TRBV10-3 with TRBJ1-6; D possibly corresponds to TRBD1 (5 bases). V was pared by 6 bases and J by 5 bases, with 11 bases between. CDR1 and CDR2 (germline): ENHRY, SYGVKD. The CDR3 extends over 14 amino acids. The CDR3 sequence is CAIRTTGNNSPLHF. The CDR3 DNA reads TGTGCCATCAGAACAACAGGAAATAATTCACCCCTCCACTTT.

The chain is built from TRBV4-2 and TRBJ1-1; D possibly corresponds to TRBD1 (5 bases). The V gene lost 0 bases and the J gene lost 3 bases, with 11 bases spanning the gap. Germline CDR1 reads LGHNA; CDR2 reads YNFKEQ. The CDR3 is 15 residues long. The CDR3 sequence: CASSQDGGGDTEAFF. The CDR3 coding sequence is TGTGCCAGCAGCCAAGATGGAGGAGGGGACACTGAAGCTTTCTTT.

The chain uses TRBV7-2 and TRBJ2-1; the D gene is possibly TRBD2 (6 bases). The CDR3 loop spans 15 amino acids. V was clipped by 0 bases and J by 6 bases, with 12 bases between them. In germline, CDR1 is SGHTA, CDR2 FQGNSA. The CDR3 sequence: CASSLAGRRGNEQFF. Here the CDR3 DNA reads TGTGCCAGCAGCTTAGCTGGACGGAGGGGCAATGAGCAGTTCTTC.